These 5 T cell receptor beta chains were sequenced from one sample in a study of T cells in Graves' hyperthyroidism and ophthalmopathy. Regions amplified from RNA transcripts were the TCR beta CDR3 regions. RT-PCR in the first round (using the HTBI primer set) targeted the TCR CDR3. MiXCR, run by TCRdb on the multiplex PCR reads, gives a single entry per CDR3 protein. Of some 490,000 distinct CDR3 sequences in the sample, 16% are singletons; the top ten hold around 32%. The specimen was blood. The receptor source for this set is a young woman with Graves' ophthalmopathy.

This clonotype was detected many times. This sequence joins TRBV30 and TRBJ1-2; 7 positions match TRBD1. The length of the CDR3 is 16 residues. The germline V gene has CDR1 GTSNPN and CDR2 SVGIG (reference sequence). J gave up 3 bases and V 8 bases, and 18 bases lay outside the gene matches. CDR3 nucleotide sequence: TGTGCCCTCAGACAGGGTCCCCCCTGGATCGACTATGGCTACACCTTC. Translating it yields CALRQGPPWIDYGYTF.

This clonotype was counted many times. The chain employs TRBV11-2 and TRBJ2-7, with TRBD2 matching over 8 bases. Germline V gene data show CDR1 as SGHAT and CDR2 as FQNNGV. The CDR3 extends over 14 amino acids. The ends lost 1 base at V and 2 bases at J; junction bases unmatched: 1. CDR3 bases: TGTGCCAGCAGCTTAGCCGGGAGGGCCTACGAGCAGTACTTC. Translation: CASSLAGRAYEQYF.

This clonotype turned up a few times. This chain's CDR3 is CASSFLGDNYGYTF. CDR3 DNA: TGTGCCAGCAGCTTTCTAGGTGATAACTATGGCTACACCTTC. This chain links TRBV7-9 with TRBJ1-2, with D uncertain. CDR3 length: 14 residues. The germline V gene encodes CDR1 SEHNR and CDR2 FQNEAQ (reference sequence). V gave up 3 bases and J gave up 1 base, with 9 bases separating them.

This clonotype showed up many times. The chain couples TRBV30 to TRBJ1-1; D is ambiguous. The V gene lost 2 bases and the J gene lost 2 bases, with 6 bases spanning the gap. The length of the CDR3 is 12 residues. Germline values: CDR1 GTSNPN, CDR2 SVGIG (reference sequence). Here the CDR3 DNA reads TGTGCCTGGAGTCTGGCCAACACTGAAGCTTTCTTT. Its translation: CAWSLANTEAFF. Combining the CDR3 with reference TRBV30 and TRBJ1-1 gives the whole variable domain SQTIHQWPATLVQPVGSPLSLECTVEGTSNPNLYWYRQAAGRGLQLLFYSVGIGQISSEVPQNLSASRPQDRQFILSSKKLLLSDSGFYLCAWSLANTEAFFGQGTRLTVV.

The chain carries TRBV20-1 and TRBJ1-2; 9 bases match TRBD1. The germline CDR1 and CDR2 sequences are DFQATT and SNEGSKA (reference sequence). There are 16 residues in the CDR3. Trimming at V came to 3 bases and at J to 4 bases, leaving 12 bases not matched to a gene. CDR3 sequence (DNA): TGCAGTGCTAGTAAACTCACAGGGGGCCACGGCTATGGCTACACCTTC. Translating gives CSASKLTGGHGYGYTF.